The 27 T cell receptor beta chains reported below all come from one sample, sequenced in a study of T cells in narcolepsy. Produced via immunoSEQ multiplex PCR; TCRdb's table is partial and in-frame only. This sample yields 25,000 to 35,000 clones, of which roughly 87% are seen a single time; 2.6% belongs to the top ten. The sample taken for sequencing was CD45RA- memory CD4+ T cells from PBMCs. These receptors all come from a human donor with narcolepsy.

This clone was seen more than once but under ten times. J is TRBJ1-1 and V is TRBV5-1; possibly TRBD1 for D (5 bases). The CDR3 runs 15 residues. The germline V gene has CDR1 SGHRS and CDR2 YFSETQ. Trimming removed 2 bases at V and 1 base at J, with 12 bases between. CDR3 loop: CASSLSGTGNTEAFF. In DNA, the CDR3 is TGCGCCAGCAGCTTATCCGGGACGGGGAACACTGAAGCTTTCTTT.

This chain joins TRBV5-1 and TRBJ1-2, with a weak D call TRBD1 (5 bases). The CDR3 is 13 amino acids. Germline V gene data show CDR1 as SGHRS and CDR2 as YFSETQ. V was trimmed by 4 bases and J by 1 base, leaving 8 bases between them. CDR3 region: CASSRDSNYGYTF. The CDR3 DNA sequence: TGCGCCAGCAGCCGCGACAGTAACTATGGCTACACCTTC.

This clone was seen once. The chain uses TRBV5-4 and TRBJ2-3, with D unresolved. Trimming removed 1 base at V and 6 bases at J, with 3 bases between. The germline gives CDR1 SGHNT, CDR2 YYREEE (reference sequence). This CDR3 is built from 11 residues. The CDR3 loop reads CASSLSDTQYF. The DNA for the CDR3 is TGTGCCAGCAGCTTGTCGGATACGCAGTATTTT.

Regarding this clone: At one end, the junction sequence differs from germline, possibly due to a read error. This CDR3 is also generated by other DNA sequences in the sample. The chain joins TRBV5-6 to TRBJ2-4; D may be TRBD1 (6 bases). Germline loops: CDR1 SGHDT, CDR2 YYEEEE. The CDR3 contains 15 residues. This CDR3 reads CASSFKTYREGDMGF. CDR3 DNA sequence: TGTGCCAGCAGCTTTAAGACATATCGAGAGGGGGATATGGGCTTC. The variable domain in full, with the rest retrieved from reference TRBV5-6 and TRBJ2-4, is DAGVTQSPTHLIKTRGQQVTLRCSPKSGHDTVSWYQQALGQGPQFIFQYYEEEERQRGNFPDRFSGHQFPNYSSELNVNALLLGDSALYLCASSFKTYREGDMGFGAGTRLSVL.

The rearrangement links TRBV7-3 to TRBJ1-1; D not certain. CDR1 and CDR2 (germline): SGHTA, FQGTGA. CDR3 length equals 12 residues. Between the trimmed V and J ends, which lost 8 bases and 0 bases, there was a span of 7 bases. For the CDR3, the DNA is TGTGCCAGCTTGACCATGAACACTGAAGCTTTCTTT. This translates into CASLTMNTEAFF.

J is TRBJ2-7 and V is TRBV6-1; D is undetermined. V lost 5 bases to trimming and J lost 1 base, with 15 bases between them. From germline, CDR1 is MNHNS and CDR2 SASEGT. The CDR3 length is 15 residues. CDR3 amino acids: CASSLADLRSYEQYF. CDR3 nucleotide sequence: TGTGCCAGCAGTTTAGCCGACCTCAGGTCCTACGAGCAGTACTTC.

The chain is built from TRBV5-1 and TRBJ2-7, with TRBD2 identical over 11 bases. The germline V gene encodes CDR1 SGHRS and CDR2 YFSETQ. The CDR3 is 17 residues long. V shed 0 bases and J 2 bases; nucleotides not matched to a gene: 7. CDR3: CASSLGYRTSGPYEQYF. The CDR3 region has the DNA TGCGCCAGCAGCTTGGGTTATCGGACTAGCGGGCCCTACGAGCAGTACTTC.

CDR3 DNA: TGCGCCAGCAGTCCCCCCCGACCCCCCTACGAGCAGTACTTC. Translation gives CASSPPRPPYEQYF. V and J are TRBV23-1 and TRBJ2-7; D unresolved. TRBV23-1 falls under the ORF class, with uncertain function. V dropped 4 bases and J dropped 2 bases, with 12 bases sitting between them. The CDR3 is made up of 14 amino acids.

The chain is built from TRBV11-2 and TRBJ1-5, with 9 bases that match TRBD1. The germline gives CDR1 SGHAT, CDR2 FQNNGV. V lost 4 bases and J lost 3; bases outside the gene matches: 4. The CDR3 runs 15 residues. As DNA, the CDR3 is TGTGCCAGCAGCTGGGACAGGGCAGCCAATCAGCCCCAGCATTTT. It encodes CASSWDRAANQPQHF.

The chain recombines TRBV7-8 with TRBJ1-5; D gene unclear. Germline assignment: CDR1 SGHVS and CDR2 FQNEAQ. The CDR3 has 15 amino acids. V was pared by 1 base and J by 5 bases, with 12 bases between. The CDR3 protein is CASSLGAKVDQPQHF. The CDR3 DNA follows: TGTGCCAGCAGCTTAGGGGCTAAGGTAGATCAGCCCCAGCATTTT. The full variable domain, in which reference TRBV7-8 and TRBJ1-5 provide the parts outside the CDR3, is GAGVSQSPRYKVAKRGQDVALRCDPISGHVSLFWYQQALGQGPEFLTYFQNEAQLDKSGLPSDRFFAERPEGSVSTLKIQRTQQEDSAVYLCASSLGAKVDQPQHFGDGTRLSIL.

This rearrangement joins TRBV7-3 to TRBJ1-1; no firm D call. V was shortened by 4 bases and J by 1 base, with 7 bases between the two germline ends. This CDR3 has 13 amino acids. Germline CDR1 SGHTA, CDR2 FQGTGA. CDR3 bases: TGTGCCAGCAGCTCGACTTCGAACACTGAAGCTTTCTTT. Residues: CASSSTSNTEAFF.

The CDR3 DNA is TGTGCCAGCAGCTTAGGAAGGGGAGACTATGGCTACACCTTC. This translates into CASSLGRGDYGYTF. This sequence joins TRBV7-9 and TRBJ1-2, with a weak D call TRBD1 (5 bases). The CDR3 contains 14 residues. V gave up 1 base and J gave up 3 bases, with 9 bases separating them. Germline lookup yields CDR1 SEHNR and CDR2 FQNEAQ (reference sequence).

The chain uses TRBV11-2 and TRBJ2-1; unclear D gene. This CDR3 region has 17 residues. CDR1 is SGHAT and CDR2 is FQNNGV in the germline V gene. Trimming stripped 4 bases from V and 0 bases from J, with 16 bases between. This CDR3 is CASSSLLTASSYNEQFF. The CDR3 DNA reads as TGTGCCAGCAGCTCCCTTTTGACTGCGAGCTCCTACAATGAGCAGTTCTTC.

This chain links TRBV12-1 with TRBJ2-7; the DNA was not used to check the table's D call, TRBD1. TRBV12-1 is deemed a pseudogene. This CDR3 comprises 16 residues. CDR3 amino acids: CASSLPGQGRTYEQYF. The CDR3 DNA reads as TGTGCCAGCAGCTTGCCGGGACAGGGGAGGACCTACGAGCAGTACTTC.

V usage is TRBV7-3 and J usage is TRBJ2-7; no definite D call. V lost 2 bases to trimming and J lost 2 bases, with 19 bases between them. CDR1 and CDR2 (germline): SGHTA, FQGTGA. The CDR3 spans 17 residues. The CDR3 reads CASSLVGDRIATYEQYF. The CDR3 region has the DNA TGTGCCAGCAGCTTAGTAGGCGACCGGATAGCTACCTACGAGCAGTACTTC.

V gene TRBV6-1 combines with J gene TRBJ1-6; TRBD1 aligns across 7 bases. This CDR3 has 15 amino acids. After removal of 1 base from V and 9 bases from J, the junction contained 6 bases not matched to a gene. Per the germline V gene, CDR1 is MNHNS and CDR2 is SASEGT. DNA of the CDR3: TGTGCCAGCAGTGAAGAGGGGGCCGGGAGTTCACCCCTCCACTTT. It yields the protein CASSEEGAGSSPLHF.

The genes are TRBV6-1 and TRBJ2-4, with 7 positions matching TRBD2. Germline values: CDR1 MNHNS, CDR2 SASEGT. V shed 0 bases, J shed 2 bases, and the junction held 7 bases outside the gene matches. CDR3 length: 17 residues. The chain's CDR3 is CASSEAAGSRTKNIQYF. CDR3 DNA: TGTGCCAGCAGTGAAGCAGCGGGGTCCAGGACCAAAAACATTCAGTACTTC.

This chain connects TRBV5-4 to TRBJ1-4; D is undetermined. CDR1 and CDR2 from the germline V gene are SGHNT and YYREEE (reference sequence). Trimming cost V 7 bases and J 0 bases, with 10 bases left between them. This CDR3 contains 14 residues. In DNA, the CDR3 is TGTGCCAGCGGCTCCCCGGCAACTAATGAAAAACTGTTTTTT. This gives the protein CASGSPATNEKLFF. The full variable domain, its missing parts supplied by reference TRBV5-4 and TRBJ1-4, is ETGVTQSPTHLIKTRGQQVTLRCSSQSGHNTVSWYQQALGQGPQFIFQYYREEENGRGNFPPRFSGLQFPNYSSELNVNALELDDSALYLCASGSPATNEKLFFGSGTQLSVL.

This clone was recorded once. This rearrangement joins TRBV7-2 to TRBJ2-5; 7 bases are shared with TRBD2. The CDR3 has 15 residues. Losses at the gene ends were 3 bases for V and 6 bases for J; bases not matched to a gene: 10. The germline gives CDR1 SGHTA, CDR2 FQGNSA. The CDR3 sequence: CASSFRRSGGKTQYF. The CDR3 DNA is TGTGCCAGCAGCTTCAGGCGATCGGGGGGAAAGACCCAGTACTTC.

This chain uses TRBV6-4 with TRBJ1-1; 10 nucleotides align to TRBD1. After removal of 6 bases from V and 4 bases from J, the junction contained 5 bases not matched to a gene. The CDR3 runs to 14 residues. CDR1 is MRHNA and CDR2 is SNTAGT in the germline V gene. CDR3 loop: CASSPDRGATEAFF. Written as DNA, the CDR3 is TGTGCCAGCAGCCCGGACAGGGGGGCCACTGAAGCTTTCTTT.

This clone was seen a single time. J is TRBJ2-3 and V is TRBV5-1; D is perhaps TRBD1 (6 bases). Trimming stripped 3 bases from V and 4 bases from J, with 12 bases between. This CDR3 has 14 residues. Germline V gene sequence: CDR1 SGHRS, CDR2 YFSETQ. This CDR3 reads CASSYTGPSDTQYF. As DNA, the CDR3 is TGCGCCAGCAGCTACACAGGGCCTTCAGATACGCAGTATTTT. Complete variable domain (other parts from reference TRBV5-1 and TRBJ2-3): KAGVTQTPRYLIKTRGQQVTLSCSPISGHRSVSWYQQTPGQGLQFLFEYFSETQRNKGNFPGRFSGRQFSNSRSEMNVSTLELGDSALYLCASSYTGPSDTQYFGPGTRLTVL.

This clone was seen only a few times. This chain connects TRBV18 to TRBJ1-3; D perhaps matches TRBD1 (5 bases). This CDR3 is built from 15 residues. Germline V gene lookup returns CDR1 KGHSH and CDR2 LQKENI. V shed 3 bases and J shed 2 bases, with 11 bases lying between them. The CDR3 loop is CASSPGQGAGNTIYF. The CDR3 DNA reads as TGTGCCAGCTCACCTGGGCAGGGAGCTGGAAACACCATATATTTT.

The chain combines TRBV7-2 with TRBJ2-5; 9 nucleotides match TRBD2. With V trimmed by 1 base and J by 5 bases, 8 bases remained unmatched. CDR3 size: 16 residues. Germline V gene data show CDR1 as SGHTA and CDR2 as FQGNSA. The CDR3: CASSLGLAGPRETQYF. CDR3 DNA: TGTGCCAGCAGCTTAGGGCTAGCGGGGCCTAGGGAGACCCAGTACTTC.

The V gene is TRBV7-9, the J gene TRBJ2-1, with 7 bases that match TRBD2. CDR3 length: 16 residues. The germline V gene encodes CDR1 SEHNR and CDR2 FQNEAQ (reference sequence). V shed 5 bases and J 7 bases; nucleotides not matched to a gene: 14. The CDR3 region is CASSPSWTSAANEQFF. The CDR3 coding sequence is TGTGCCAGCAGCCCGTCTTGGACTAGTGCCGCAAATGAGCAGTTCTTC.

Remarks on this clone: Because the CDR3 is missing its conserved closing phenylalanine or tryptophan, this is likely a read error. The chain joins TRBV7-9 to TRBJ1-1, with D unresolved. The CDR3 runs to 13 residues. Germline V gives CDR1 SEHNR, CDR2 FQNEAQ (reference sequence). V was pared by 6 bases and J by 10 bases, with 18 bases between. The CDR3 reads CASRLDLGSPAFS. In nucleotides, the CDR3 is TGTGCCAGCAGGTTGGATCTAGGGTCGCCAGCTTTCTCT.

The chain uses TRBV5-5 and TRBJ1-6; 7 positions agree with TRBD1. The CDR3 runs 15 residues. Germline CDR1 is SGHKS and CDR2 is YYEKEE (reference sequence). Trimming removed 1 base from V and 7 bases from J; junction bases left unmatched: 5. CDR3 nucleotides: TGTGCCAGCAGCTTGACAGGGGCCAGAAATTCACCCCTCCACTTT. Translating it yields CASSLTGARNSPLHF.

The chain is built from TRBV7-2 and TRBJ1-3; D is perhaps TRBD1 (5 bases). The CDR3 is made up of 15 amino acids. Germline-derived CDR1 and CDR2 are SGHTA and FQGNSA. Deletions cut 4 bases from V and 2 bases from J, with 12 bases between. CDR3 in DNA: TGTGCCAGCAGCTCCCGTCCAGGGACTGGAAACACCATATATTTT. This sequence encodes CASSSRPGTGNTIYF. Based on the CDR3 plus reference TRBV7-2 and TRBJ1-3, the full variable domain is GAGVSQSPSNKVTEKGKDVELRCDPISGHTALYWYRQSLGQGLEFLIYFQGNSAPDKSGLPSDRFSAERTGGSVSTLTIQRTQQEDSAVYLCASSSRPGTGNTIYFGEGSWLTVV.